One sample yielded the 10 T cell receptor beta chains listed below, sequenced in a study of blood T cell repertoires in COVID-19. TCRdb's table, derived via immunoSEQ multiplex PCR, lists solely in-frame clones and lacks some. The profile covers under 250,000 clones, with roughly 88% appearing a single time and approximately 13% taken by the ten largest. The sample was peripheral blood. The receptors were gathered from a human donor in a cohort sampled during active COVID-19.

In its sample, this clone was seen a few times. The chain couples TRBV18 to TRBJ1-1, with 8 bases identical to TRBD1. V lost 5 bases to trimming and J lost 8 bases; unmatched junction nucleotides: 7. The germline CDR1 and CDR2 sequences are KGHSH and LQKENI. This CDR3 has 13 residues. CDR3 loop: CASSTGQGTEAFF. For the CDR3, the DNA is TGTGCCAGCTCAACTGGACAGGGTACCGAAGCTTTCTTT. The full variable domain, with the rest looked up from reference TRBV18 and TRBJ1-1, is NAGVMQNPRHLVRRRGQEARLRCSPMKGHSHVYWYRQLPEEGLKFMVYLQKENIIDESGMPKERFSAEFPKEGPSILRIQQVVRGDSAAYFCASSTGQGTEAFFGQGTRLTVV.

The chain links TRBV5-4 to TRBJ1-1; 9 bases are shared with TRBD1. CDR1 is SGHNT and CDR2 is YYREEE in the germline V gene (reference sequence). The CDR3 is 14 amino acids. Losses at the gene ends were 4 bases for V and 4 bases for J; bases not matched to a gene: 5. This CDR3 is CASSVGQGITEAFF. The CDR3 DNA follows: TGTGCCAGCAGCGTGGGACAGGGTATCACTGAAGCTTTCTTT.

This chain links TRBV28 with TRBJ2-1; D is undetermined. V gave up 4 bases and J gave up 5 bases, with 3 bases separating them. The CDR3 spans 11 residues. Germline CDR1 is MDHEN and CDR2 is SYDVKM. This chain's CDR3 is CASSYNNEQFF. For the CDR3, the DNA is TGTGCCAGCAGTTACAACAATGAGCAGTTCTTC.

The chain couples TRBV2 to TRBJ2-7; 8 bases fit TRBD2. Germline CDR1 SNHLY, CDR2 FYNNEI. CDR3 size: 14 residues. J gave up 7 bases and V 4 bases, and 9 bases lay outside the gene matches. CDR3 bases: TGTGCCAGCAGTGTTAGTCTAGCGGGCGTTGAGCAGTACTTC. Its translation is CASSVSLAGVEQYF.

Details on this clone: The germline gene is not matched at one end of the junction; a read error may be the cause. The gene calls are TRBV28 and TRBJ2-7; D might be TRBD2 (5 bases). Looked up from germline, CDR1 is MDHEN and CDR2 is SYDVKM. This CDR3 is built from 15 residues. The chain's CDR3 is CASSWFGMETYAQYF. For the CDR3, the DNA is TGTGCCAGCAGTTGGTTCGGGATGGAAACCTACGCGCAGTACTTC.

This chain connects TRBV11-2 to TRBJ2-7; D call uncertain. Trimming took 3 bases from V and 7 from J, leaving 13 bases between them. The CDR3 has 13 amino acids. Germline V gene sequence: CDR1 SGHAT, CDR2 FQNNGV. The CDR3 is CASSFLGGWEQYF. The CDR3 DNA follows: TGTGCCAGCAGCTTTCTCGGCGGTTGGGAGCAGTACTTC.

Worth noting for this clone: Germline and junction disagree at one end, which may indicate a read error. The identical CDR3 is also encoded by other nucleotide sequences in the sample. The chain combines TRBV10-1 with TRBJ2-1; TRBD2 matches at 8 bases. The CDR3 is 15 amino acids. From germline, CDR1 is WNHNN and CDR2 SYGVQD (reference sequence). The CDR3 sequence is CASSDRLAPRDEQFF. In DNA form, the CDR3 reads TGTGCCAGCAGTGACCGACTAGCGCCCAGGGATGAGCAGTTCTTC.

The rearrangement links TRBV11-2 to TRBJ2-7; 7 bases map to TRBD2. V lost 1 base, J lost 3 bases, and 6 bases stayed unmatched. Germline CDR1 and CDR2: SGHAT and FQNNGV. This CDR3 is built from 15 residues. The CDR3 DNA follows: TGTGCCAGCAGCTTAGTTAGCGGGTCGGGCTACGAGCAGTACTTC. Translated, it gives CASSLVSGSGYEQYF.

In its sample, this clone was seen once. This chain's CDR3 is CASVRDRGHGYTF. The CDR3, as DNA: TGTGCCAGCGTCCGGGACAGGGGGCATGGCTACACCTTC. V gene TRBV5-5 combines with J gene TRBJ1-2; 12 bases match TRBD1. The V segment lost 7 bases and the J segment 6 bases; nucleotides outside the gene matches: 4. This CDR3 spans 13 amino acids. Germline loops: CDR1 SGHKS, CDR2 YYEKEE (reference sequence).

This clone was counted at least ten times. The chain uses TRBV9 and TRBJ2-5; the match to TRBD2 covers 7 bases. V dropped 3 bases and J dropped 5; count of bases not matched to a gene: 4. The V gene's germline CDR1 is SGDLS and CDR2 YYNGEE. CDR3 size: 13 residues. CDR3 bases: TGTGCCAGCAGCGCCGGGACTACTGAGACCCAGTACTTC. Its translation is CASSAGTTETQYF. Full variable domain (remainder filled in from reference TRBV9 and TRBJ2-5): DSGVTQTPKHLITATGQRVTLRCSPRSGDLSVYWYQQSLDQGLQFLIQYYNGEERAKGNILERFSAQQFPDLHSELNLSSLELGDSALYFCASSAGTTETQYFGPGTRLLVL.